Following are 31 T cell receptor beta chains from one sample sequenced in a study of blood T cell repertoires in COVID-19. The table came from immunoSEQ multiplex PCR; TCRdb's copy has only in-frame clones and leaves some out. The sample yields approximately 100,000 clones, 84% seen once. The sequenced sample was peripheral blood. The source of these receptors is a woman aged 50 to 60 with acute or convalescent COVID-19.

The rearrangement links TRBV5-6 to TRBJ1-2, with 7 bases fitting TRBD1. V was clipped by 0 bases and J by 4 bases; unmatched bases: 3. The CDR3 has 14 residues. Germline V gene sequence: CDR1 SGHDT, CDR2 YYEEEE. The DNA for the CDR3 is TGTGCCAGCAGCTTGGGGACAGGCGTCTATGGCTACACCTTC. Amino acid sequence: CASSLGTGVYGYTF.

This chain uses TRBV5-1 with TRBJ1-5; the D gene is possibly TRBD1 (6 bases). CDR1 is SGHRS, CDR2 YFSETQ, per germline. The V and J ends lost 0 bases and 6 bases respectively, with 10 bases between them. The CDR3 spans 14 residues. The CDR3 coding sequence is TGCGCCAGCAGCTTGGGGTCAGGGGCTCAGCCCCAGCATTTT. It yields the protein CASSLGSGAQPQHF.

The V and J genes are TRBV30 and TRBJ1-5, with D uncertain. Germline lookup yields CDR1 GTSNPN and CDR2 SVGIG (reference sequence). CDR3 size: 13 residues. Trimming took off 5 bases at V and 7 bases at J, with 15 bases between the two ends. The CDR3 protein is CAWGYLEGQPQHF. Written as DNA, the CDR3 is TGTGCCTGGGGGTATTTGGAGGGCCAGCCCCAGCATTTT.

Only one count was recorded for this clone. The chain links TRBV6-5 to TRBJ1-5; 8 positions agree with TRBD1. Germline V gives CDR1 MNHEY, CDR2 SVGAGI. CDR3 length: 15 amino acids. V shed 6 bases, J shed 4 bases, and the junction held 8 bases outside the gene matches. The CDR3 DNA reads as TGTGCCAGCAGCCTCGGACAGGGTGGGAATCAGCCCCAGCATTTT. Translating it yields CASSLGQGGNQPQHF.

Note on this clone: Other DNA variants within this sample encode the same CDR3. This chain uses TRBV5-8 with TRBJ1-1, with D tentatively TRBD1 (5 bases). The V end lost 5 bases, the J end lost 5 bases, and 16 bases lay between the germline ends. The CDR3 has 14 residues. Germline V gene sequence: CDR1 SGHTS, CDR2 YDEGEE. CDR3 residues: CASSVRVLGTEAFF. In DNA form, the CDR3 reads TGTGCCAGCAGTGTCAGGGTATTGGGGACTGAAGCTTTCTTT.

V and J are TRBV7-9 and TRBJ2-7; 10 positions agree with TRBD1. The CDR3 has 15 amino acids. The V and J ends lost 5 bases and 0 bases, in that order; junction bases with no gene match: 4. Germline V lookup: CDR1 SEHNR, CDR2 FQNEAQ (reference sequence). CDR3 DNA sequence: TGTGCCAGCAGCCTACGGACAGGGGGCTCCTACGAGCAGTACTTC. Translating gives CASSLRTGGSYEQYF.

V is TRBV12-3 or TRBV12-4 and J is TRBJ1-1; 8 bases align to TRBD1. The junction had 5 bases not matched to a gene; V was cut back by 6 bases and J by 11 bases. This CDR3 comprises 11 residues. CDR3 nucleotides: TGTGCCAGCAGGTGGGACAGGAAGGCTTTCTTT. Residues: CASRWDRKAFF.

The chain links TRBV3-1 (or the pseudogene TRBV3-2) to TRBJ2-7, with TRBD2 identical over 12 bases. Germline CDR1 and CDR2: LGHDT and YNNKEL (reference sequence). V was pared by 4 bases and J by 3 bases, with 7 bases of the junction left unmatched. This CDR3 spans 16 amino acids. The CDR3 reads CASSRGTSGFIYEQYF. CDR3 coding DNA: TGTGCCAGCAGCCGAGGGACTAGCGGGTTTATCTACGAGCAGTACTTC.

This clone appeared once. CDR3 protein: CASSGGVAVKGEAFF. The CDR3 bases are TGTGCCAGCAGCGGGGGCGTGGCGGTTAAGGGTGAAGCTTTCTTT. The V and J genes are TRBV9 and TRBJ1-1; D is possibly TRBD1 (5 bases). CDR1 and CDR2 from the germline V gene are SGDLS and YYNGEE. Trimming pared 3 bases from V and 7 bases from J, leaving 19 bases between. The CDR3 is made up of 15 amino acids.

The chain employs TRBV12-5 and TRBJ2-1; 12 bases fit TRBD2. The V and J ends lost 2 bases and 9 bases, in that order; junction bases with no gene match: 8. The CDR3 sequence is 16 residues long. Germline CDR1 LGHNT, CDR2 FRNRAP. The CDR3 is CASGLLPSGGAGEQFF. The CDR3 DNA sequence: TGTGCTAGTGGTTTGTTACCTAGCGGGGGGGCTGGTGAGCAGTTCTTC.

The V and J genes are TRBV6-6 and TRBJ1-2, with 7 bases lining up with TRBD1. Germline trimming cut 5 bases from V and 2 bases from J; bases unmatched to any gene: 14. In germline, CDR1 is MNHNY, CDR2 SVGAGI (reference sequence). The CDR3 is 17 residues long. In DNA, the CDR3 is TGTGCCAGCAGTCCCAGACTCTATGGGACAGCGAACTATGGCTACACCTTC. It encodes CASSPRLYGTANYGYTF.

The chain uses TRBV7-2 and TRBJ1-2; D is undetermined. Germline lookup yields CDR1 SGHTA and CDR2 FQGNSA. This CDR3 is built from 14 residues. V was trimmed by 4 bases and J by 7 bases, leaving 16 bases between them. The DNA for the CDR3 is TGTGCCAGCAGCTCTATCCTAGACCTGGGTGGCTACACCTTC. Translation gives CASSSILDLGGYTF.

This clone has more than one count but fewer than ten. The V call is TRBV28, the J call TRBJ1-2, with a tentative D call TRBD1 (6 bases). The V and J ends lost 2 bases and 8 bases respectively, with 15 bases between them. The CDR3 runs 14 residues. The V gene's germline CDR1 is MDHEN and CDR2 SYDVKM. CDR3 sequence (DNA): TGTGCCAGCAGTTTAGATCTCCAGGGGCGAGGCTACACCTTC. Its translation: CASSLDLQGRGYTF.

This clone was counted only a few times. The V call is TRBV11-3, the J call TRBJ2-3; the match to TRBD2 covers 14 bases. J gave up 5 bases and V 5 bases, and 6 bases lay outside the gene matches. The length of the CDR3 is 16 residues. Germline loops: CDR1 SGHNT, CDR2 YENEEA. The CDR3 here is CASSAGTSGGRDTQYF. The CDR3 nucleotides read TGTGCCAGCAGCGCCGGGACTAGCGGGGGACGAGATACGCAGTATTTT.

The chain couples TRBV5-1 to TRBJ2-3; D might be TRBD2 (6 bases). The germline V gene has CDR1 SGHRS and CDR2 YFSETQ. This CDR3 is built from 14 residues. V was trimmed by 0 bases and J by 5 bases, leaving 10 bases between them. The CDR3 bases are TGCGCCAGCAGCTTGGTCGGGAGAGGAGATACGCAGTATTTT. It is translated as CASSLVGRGDTQYF.

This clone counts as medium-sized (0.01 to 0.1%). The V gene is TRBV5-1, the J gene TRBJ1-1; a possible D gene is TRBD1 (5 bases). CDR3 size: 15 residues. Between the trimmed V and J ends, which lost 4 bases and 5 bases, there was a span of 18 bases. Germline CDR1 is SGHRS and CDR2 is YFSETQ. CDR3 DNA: TGCGCCAGCAGCCCAAGTGGGGCCCCTGGGACTGAAGCTTTCTTT. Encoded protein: CASSPSGAPGTEAFF.

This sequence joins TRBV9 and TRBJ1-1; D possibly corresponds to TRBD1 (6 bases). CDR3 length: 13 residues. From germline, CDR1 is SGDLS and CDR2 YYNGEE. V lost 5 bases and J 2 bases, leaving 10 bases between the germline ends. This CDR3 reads CASSQGRNTEAFF. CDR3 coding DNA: TGTGCCAGCAGTCAGGGGCGAAACACTGAAGCTTTCTTT.

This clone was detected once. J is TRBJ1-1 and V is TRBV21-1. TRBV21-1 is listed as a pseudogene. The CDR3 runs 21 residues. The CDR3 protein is CASSKRFRRGAGSVMNTEAFF. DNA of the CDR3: TGTGCCAGCAGCAAAAGGTTTCGTCGGGGGGCAGGGTCCGTAATGAACACTGAAGCTTTCTTT.

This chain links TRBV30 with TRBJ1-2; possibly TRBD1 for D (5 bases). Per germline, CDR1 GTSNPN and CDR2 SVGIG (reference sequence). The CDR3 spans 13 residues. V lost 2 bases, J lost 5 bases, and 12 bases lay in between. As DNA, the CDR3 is TGTGCCTGGAGTTCCGGACACGAATATGGCTACACCTTC. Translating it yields CAWSSGHEYGYTF.

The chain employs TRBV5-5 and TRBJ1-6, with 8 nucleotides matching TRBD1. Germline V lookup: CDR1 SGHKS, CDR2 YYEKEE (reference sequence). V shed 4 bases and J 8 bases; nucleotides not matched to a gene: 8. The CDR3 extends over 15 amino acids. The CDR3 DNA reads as TGTGCCAGCAGCACACACGGACAGGGCGATTCACCCCTCCACTTT. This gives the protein CASSTHGQGDSPLHF.

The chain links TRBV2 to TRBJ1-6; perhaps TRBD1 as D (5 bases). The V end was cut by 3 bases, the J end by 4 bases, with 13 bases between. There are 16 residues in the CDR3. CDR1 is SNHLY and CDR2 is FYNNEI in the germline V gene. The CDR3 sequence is CASSDGGLGYNSPLHF. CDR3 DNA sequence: TGTGCCAGCAGTGACGGGGGACTAGGGTATAATTCACCCCTCCACTTT.

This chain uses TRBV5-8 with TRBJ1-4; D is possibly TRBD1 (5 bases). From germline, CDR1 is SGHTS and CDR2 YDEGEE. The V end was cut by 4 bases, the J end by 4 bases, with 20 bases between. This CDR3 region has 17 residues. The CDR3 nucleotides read TGTGCCAGCAGCCGGATATTCGGACGGGACTTTAATGAAAAACTGTTTTTT. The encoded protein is CASSRIFGRDFNEKLFF.

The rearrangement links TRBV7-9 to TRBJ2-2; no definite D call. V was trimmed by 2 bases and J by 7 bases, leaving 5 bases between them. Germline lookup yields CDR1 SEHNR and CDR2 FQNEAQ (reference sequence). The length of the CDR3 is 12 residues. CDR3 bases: TGTGCCAGCAGCTTAATCAACGGGGAGCTGTTTTTT. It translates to CASSLINGELFF. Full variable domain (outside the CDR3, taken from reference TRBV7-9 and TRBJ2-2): DTGVSQNPRHKITKRGQNVTFRCDPISEHNRLYWYRQTLGQGPEFLTYFQNEAQLEKSRLLSDRFSAERPKGSFSTLEIQRTEQGDSAMYLCASSLINGELFFGEGSRLTVL.

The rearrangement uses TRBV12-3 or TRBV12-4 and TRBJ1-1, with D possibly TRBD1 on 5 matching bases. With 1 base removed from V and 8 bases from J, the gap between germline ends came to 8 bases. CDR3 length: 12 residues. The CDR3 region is CASSLDRIEAFF. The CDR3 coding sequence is TGTGCCAGCAGTTTAGACAGGATAGAAGCTTTCTTT.

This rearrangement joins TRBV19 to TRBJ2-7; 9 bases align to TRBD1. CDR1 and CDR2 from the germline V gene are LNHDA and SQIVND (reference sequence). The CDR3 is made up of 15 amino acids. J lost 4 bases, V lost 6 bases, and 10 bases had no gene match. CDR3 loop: CASRTSGTGIYEQYF. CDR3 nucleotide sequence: TGTGCCAGTAGGACCTCCGGGACAGGGATTTACGAGCAGTACTTC.

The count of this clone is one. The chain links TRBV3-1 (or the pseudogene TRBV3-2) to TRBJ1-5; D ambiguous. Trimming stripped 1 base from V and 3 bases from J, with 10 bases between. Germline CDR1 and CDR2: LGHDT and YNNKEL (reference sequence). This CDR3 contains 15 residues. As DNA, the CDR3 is TGTGCCAGCAGCCAAGGGGGAGGAGACAATCAGCCCCAGCATTTT. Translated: CASSQGGGDNQPQHF.

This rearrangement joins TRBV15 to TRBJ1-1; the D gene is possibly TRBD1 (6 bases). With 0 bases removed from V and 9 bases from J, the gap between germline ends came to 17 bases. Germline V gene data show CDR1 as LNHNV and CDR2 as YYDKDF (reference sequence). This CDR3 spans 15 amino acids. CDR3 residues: CATSRDLGVGGKAFF. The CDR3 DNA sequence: TGTGCCACCAGCAGAGATTTGGGGGTAGGGGGAAAAGCTTTCTTT.

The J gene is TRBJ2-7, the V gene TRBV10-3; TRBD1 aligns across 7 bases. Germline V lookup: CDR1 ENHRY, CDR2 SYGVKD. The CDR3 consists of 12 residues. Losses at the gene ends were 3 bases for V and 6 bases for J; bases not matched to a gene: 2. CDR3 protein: CAISERGLEQYF. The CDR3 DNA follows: TGTGCCATCAGTGAAAGGGGGCTCGAGCAGTACTTC.

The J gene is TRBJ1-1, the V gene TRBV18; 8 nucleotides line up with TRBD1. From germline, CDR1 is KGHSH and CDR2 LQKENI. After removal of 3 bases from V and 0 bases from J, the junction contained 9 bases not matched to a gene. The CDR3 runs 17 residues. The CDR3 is CASSPRTGTRVNTEAFF. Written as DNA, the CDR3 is TGTGCCAGCTCACCCCGGACAGGGACGAGGGTGAACACTGAAGCTTTCTTT. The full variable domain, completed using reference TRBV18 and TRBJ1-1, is NAGVMQNPRHLVRRRGQEARLRCSPMKGHSHVYWYRQLPEEGLKFMVYLQKENIIDESGMPKERFSAEFPKEGPSILRIQQVVRGDSAAYFCASSPRTGTRVNTEAFFGQGTRLTVV.

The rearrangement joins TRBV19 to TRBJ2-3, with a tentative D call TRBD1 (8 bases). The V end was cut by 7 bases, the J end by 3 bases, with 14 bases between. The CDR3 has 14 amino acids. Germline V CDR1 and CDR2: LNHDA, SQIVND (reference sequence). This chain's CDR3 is CASTTQGGTDTQYF. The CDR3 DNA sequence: TGTGCCAGTACCACACAGGGGGGGACAGATACGCAGTATTTT.

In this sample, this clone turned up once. CDR3 DNA sequence: TGTGCCAGCAGCCTTTACCCGGGACAGCCGGAAAAACTGTTTTTT. Amino acids: CASSLYPGQPEKLFF. This chain connects TRBV5-4 to TRBJ1-4; 7 nucleotides match TRBD1. The CDR3 is made up of 15 amino acids. V shed 4 bases and J 8 bases; nucleotides not matched to a gene: 11. Germline CDR1 SGHNT, CDR2 YYREEE (reference sequence).